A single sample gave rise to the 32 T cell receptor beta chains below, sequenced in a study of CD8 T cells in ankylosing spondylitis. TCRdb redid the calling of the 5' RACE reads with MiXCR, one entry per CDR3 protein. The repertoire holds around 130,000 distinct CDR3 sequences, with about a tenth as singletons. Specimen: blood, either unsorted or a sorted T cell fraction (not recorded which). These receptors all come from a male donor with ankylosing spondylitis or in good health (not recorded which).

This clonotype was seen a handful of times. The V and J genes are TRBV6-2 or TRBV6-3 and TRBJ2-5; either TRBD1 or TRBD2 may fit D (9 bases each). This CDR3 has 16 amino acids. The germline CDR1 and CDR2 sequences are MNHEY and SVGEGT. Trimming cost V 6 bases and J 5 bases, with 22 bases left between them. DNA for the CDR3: TGTGCCAGCAGCTTAGGACTAGCGACAGGGGGGGAGACCCAGTACTTC. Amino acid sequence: CASSLGLATGGETQYF.

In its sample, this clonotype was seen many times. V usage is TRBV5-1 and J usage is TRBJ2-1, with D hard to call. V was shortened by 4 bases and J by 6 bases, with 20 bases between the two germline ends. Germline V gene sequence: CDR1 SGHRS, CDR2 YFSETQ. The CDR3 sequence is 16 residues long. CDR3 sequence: CASSATPPPPANEQFF. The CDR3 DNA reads TGCGCCAGCAGCGCCACCCCTCCTCCCCCAGCCAATGAGCAGTTCTTC.

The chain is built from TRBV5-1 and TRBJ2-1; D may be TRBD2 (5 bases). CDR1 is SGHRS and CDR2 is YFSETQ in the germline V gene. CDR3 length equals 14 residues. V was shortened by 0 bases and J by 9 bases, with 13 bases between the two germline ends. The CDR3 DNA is TGCGCCAGCAGCTTGGTATACCGGGGTGGTGAGCAGTTCTTC. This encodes CASSLVYRGGEQFF.

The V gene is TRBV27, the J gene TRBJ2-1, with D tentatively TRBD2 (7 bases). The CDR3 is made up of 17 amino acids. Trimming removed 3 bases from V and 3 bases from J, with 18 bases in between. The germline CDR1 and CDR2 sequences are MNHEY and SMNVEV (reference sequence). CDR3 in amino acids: CASSLTRGGASYNEQFF. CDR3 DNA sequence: TGTGCCAGCAGTTTGACTAGGGGGGGGGCTAGCTACAATGAGCAGTTCTTC.

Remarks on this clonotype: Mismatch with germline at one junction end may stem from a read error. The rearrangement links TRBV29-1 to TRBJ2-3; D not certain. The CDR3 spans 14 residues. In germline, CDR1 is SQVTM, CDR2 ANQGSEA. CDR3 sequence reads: CSVDWHRGTDTQYF. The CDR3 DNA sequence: TGCAGCGTTGACTGGCACAGAGGCACAGATACGCAGTATTTC.

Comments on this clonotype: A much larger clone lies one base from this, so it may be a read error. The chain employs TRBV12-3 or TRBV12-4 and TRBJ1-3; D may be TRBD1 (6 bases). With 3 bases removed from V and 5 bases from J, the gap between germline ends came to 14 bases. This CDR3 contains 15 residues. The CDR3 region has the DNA TGTGCCAGCAGTTTTGGGGGGGCAGCTCGAAACACCATATATTTT. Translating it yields CASSFGGAARNTIYF.

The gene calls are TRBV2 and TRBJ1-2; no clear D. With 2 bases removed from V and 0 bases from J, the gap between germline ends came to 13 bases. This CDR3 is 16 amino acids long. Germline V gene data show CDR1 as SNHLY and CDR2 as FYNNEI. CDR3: CASSEIRPGTNYGYTF. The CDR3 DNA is TGTGCCAGCAGTGAAATAAGGCCAGGTACTAACTATGGCTACACCTTC.

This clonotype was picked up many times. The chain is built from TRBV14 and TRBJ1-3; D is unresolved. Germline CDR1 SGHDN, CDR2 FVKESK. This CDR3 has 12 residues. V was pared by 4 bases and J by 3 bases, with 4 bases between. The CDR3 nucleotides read TGTGCCAGCAGCCTAATTGGAAACACCATATATTTT. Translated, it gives CASSLIGNTIYF.

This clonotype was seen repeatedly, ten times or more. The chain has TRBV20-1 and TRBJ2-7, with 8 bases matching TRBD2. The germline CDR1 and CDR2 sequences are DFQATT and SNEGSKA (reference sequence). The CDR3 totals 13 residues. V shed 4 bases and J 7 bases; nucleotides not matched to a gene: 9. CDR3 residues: CSATLADRWEQYF. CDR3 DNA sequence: TGCAGTGCTACACTAGCGGATCGTTGGGAGCAGTACTTC.

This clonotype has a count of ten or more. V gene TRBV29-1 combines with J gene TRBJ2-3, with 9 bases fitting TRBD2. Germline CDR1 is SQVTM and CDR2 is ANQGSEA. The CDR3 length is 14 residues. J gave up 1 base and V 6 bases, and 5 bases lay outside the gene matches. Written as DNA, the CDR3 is TGCAGCGTCTTAGCGGGAGTGGGCACAGATACGCAGTATTTT. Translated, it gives CSVLAGVGTDTQYF.

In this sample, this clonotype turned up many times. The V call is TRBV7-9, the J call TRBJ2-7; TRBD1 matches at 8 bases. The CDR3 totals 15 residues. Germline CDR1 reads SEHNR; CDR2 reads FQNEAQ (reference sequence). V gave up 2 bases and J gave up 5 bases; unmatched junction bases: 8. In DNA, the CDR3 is TGTGCCAGCAGCTTACTAGGGACAGGTACCCACGAGCAGTACTTC. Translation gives CASSLLGTGTHEQYF.

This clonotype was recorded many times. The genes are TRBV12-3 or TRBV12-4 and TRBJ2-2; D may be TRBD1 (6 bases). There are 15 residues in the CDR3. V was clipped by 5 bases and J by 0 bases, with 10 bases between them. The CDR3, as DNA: TGTGCCAGCAGTACGCAGGGGACGAACACCGGGGAGCTGTTTTTT. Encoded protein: CASSTQGTNTGELFF.

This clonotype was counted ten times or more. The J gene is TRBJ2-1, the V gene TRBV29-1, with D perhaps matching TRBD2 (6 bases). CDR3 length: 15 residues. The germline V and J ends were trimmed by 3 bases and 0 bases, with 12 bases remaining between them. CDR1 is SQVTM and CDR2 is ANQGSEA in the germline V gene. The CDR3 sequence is CSVEGTQSSYNEQFF. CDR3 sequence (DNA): TGCAGCGTTGAGGGGACTCAAAGCTCCTACAATGAGCAGTTCTTC.

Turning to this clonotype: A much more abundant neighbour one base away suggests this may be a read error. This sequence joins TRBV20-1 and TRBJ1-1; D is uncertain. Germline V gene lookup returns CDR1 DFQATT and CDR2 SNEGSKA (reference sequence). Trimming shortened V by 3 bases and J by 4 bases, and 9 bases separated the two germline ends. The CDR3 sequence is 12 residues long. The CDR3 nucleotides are TGCAGTGCTAGTGATAGGAGCACTGAAGCTTTCTTT. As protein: CSASDRSTEAFF.

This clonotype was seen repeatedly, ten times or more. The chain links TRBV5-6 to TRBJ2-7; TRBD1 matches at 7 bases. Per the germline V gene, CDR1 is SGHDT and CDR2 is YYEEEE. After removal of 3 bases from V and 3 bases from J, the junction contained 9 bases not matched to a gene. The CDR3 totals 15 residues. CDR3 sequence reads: CASSSNDRAGYEQYF. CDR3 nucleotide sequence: TGTGCCAGCAGCTCGAACGACAGGGCCGGCTACGAGCAGTACTTC.

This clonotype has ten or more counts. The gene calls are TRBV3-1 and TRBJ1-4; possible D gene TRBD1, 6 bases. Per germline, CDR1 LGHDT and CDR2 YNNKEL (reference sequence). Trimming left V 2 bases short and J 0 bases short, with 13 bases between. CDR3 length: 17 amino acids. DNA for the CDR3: TGTGCCAGCAGCCAACTTGGCAGGGGTGCAACTAATGAAAAACTGTTTTTT. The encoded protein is CASSQLGRGATNEKLFF.

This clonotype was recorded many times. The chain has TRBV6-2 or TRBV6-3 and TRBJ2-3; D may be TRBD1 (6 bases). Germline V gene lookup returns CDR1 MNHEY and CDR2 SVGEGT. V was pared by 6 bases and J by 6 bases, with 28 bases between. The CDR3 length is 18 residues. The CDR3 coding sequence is TGTGCCAGCAGAAAGAGTCCGAGGGACACCACACCGGGGGATACGCAGTATTTT. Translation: CASRKSPRDTTPGDTQYF.

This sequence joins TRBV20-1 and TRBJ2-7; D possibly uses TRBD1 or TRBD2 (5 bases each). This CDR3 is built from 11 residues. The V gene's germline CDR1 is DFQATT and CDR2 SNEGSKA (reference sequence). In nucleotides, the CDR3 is TGCAGCGGGGCTGTGGAGGACGAGCAGTACTTC. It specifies CSGAVEDEQYF.

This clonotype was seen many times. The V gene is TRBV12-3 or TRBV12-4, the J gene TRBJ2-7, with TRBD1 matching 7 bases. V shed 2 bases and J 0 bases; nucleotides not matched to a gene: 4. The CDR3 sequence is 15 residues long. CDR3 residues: CASSLQGTASYEQYF. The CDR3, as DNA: TGTGCCAGCAGTTTACAGGGGACAGCCTCCTACGAGCAGTACTTC.

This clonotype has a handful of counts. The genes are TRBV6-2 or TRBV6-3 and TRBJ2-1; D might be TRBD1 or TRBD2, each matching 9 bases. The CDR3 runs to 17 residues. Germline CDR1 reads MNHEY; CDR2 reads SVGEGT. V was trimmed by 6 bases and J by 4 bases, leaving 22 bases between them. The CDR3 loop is CASRTGGVTSGYNEQFF. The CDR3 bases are TGTGCCAGCAGGACAGGGGGGGTGACTAGCGGATACAATGAGCAGTTCTTC.

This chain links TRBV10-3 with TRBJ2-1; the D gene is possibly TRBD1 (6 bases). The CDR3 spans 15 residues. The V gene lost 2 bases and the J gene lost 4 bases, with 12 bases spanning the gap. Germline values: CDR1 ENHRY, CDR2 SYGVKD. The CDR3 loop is CAISEDGQQYNEQFF. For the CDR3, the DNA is TGTGCCATCAGTGAGGACGGACAGCAATACAATGAGCAGTTCTTC.

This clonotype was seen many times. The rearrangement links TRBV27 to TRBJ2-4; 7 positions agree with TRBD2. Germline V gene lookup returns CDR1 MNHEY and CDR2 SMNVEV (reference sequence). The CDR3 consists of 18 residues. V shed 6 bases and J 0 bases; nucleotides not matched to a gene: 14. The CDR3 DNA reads TGTGCCAGCAGCCAAATCAAAACCGGGACTATAGCCAAAAACATTCAGTACTTC. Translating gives CASSQIKTGTIAKNIQYF.

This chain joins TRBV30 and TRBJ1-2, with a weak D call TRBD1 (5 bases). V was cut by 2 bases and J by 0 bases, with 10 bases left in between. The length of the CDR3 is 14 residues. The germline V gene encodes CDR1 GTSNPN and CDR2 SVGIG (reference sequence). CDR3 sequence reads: CAWSTQVPNYGYTF. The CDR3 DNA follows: TGTGCCTGGAGTACACAGGTTCCTAACTATGGCTACACCTTC.

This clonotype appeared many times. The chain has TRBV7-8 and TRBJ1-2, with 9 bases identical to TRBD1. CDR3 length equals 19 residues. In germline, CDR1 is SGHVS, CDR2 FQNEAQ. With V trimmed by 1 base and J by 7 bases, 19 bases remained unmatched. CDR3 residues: CASSLGDPGQGLHSGGYTF. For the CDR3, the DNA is TGTGCCAGCAGCTTAGGGGACCCGGGACAGGGACTCCATTCCGGTGGCTACACCTTC.

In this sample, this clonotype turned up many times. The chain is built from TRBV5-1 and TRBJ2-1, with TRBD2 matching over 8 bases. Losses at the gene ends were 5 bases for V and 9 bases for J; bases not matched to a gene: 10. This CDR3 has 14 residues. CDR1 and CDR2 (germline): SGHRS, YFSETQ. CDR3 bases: TGCGCCAGCAGGTCACGGGAGGGTCCAAGTGAGCAGTTCTTC. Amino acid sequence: CASRSREGPSEQFF.

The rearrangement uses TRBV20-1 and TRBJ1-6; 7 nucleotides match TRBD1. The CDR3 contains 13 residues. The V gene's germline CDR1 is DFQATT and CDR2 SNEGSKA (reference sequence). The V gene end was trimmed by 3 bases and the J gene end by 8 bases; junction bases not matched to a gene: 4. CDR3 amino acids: CSARATGDSPLHF. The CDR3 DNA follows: TGCAGTGCTAGGGCTACAGGGGATTCACCCCTCCACTTT.

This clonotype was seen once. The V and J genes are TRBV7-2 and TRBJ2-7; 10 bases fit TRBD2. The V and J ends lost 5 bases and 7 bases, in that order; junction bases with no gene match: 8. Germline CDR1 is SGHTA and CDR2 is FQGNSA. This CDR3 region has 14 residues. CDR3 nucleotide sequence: TGTGCCAGCAGCAAGGTACTAGCGGGAAGGGAGCAGTACTTC. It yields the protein CASSKVLAGREQYF. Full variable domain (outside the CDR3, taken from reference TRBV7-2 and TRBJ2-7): GAGVSQSPSNKVTEKGKDVELRCDPISGHTALYWYRQSLGQGLEFLIYFQGNSAPDKSGLPSDRFSAERTGGSVSTLTIQRTQQEDSAVYLCASSKVLAGREQYFGPGTRLTVT.

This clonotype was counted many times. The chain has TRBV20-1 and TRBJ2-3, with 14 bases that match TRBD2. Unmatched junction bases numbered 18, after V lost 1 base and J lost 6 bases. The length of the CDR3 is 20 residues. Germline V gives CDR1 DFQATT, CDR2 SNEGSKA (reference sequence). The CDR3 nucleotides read TGCAGTGCTAGAGTACGAGGACTAGCGGGAGGACCACCAGCCTTGGATACGCAGTATTTT. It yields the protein CSARVRGLAGGPPALDTQYF.

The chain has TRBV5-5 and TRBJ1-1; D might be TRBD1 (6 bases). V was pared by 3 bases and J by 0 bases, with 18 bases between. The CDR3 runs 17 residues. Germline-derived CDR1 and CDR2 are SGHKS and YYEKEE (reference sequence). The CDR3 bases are TGTGCCAGCAGCTCCAATCGTGTGGGGGCCATGAACACTGAAGCTTTCTTT. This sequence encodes CASSSNRVGAMNTEAFF.

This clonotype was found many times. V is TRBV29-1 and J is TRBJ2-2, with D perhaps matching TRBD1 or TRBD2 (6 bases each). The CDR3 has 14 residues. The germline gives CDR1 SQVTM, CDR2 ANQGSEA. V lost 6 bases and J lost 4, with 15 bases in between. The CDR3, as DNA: TGCAGCGTCCGTGGGGGGCTTGGCACCGGGGAGCTGTTTTTT. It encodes CSVRGGLGTGELFF.

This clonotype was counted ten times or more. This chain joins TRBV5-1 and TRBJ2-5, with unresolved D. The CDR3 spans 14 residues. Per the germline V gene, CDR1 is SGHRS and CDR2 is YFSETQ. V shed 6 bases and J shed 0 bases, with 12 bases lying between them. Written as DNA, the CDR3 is TGCGCCAGCACCGGTCAGAAACACCAAGAGACCCAGTACTTC. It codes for CASTGQKHQETQYF.

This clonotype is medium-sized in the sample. The DNA of the CDR3 is TGCGCCAGCAGCTTGGATAACAGGGGGAGAACACCCAAAGCTTTCTTT. Amino acid sequence: CASSLDNRGRTPKAFF. The V and J genes are TRBV5-1 and TRBJ1-1, with TRBD1 identical over 8 bases. CDR1 and CDR2 from the germline V gene are SGHRS and YFSETQ. V trimming: 0 bases; J trimming: 9 bases; junction bases outside the gene matches: 13. The CDR3 sequence is 16 residues long.